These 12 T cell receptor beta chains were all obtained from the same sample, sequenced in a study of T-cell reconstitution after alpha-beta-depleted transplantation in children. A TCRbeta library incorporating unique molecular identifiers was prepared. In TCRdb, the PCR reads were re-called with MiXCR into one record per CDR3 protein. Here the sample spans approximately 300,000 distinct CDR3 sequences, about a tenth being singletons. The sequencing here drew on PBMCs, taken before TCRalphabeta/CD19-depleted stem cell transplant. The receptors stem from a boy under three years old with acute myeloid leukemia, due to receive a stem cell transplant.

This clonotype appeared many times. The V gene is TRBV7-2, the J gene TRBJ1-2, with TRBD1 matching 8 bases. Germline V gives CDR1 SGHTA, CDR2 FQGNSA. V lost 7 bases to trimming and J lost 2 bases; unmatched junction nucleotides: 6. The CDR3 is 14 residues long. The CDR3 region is CASTRTGPNYGYTF. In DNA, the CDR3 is TGTGCCAGCACCCGGACAGGGCCAAACTATGGCTACACCTTC.

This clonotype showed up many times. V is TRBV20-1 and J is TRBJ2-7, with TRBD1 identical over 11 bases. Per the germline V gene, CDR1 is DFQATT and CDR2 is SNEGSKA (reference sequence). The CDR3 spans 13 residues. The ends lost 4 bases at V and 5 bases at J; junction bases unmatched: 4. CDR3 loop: CSATGTGGDEQYF. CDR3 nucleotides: TGCAGTGCTACGGGGACAGGGGGGGACGAGCAGTACTTC.

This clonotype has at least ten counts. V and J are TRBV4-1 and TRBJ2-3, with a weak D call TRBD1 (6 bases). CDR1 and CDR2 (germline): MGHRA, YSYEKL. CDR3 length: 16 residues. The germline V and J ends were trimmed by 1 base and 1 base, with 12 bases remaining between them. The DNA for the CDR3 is TGCGCCAGCAGCCAAGCCCCTTGGACAGGCACAGATACGCAGTATTTT. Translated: CASSQAPWTGTDTQYF.

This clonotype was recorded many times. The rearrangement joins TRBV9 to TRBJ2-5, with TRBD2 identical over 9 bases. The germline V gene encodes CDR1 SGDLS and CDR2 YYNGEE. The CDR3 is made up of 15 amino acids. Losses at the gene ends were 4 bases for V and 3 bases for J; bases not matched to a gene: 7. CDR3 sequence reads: CASSTLAGIKETQYF. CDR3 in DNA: TGTGCCAGCAGCACCCTAGCGGGGATTAAAGAGACCCAGTACTTC.

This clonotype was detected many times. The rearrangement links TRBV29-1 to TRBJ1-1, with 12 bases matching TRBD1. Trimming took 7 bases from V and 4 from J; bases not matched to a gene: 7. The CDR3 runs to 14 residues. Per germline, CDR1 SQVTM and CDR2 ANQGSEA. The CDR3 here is CSAGTGGGSTEAFF. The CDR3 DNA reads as TGCAGCGCCGGGACAGGGGGCGGGAGCACTGAAGCTTTCTTT.

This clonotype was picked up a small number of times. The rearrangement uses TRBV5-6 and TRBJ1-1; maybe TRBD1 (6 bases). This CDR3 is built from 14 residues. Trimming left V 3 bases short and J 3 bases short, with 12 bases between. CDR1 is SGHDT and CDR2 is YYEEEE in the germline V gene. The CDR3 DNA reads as TGTGCCAGCAGCTCGGGACACCGGGACACTGAAGCTTTCTTT. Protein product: CASSSGHRDTEAFF.

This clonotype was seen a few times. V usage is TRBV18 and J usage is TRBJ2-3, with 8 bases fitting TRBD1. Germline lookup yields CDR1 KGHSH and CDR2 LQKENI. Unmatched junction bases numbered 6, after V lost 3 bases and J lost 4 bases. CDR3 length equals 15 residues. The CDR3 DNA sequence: TGTGCCAGCTCACCCCTCGGACAGGGTGCAGATACGCAGTATTTT. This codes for CASSPLGQGADTQYF.

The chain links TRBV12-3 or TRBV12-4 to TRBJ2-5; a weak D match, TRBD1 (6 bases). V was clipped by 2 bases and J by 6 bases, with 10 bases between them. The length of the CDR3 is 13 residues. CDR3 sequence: CASSLLQGKTQYF. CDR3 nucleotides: TGTGCCAGCAGTTTATTGCAGGGGAAGACCCAGTACTTC.

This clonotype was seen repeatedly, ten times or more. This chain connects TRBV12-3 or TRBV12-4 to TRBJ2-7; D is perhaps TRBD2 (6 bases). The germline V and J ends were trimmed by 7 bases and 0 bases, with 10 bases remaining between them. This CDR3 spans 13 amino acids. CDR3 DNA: TGTGCCAGCACAGTGGGACTCTCCTACGAGCAGTACTTC. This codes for CASTVGLSYEQYF.

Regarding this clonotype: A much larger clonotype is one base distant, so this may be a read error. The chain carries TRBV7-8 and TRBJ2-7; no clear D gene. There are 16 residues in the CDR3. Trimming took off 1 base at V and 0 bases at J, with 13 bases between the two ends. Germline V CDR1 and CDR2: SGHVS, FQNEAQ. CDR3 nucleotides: TGTGCCAGCAGCTTAGATCTCAGCCCGATCTCCTACGAGCAGTACTTC. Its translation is CASSLDLSPISYEQYF.

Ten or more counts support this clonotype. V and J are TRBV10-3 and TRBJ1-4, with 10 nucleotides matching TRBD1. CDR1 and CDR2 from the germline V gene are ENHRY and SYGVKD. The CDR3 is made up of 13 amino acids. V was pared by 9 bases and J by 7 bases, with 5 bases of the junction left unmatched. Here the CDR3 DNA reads TGTGCCATTTCCGGGACAGGGGCTGAAAAACTGTTTTTT. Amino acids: CAISGTGAEKLFF.

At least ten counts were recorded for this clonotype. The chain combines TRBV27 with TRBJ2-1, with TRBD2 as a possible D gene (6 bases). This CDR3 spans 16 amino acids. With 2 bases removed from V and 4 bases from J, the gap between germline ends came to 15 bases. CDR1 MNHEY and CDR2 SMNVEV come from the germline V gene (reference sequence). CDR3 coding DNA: TGTGCCAGCAGTTTACTTGTCGGGAGCAATTACAATGAGCAGTTCTTC. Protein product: CASSLLVGSNYNEQFF.